This T cell receptor (beta chain) was observed in a study of blood T cell repertoires in COVID-19 (dated by TCRdb to about 2020). Background for the entire study: The collaborator samples originated in the United States, Italy and Spain and spanned the acute and convalescent phases of COVID-19. The material from the prospective study consisted of cDNA or gDNA derived from T cells, B-cell-depleted T cells, or PBMCs. Deeply sampled blood TCRbeta repertoires from subjects exposed to, actively infected with, or recovered from COVID-19 were included in the dataset. The repertoires were released in a freely available public database meant as a resource for research on the immune response to SARS-CoV-2. Samples were obtained from the ongoing ImmuneRACE study (first 160 participants) and from 1,000 to 1,500 subjects provided by 6 global collaborators. The sample metadata nearly always contained a de-identified subject ID, COVID-19 status, age in years and sex. Where available, HLA class I and class II types were taken from metadata supplied by the sample provider and were not determined by assay-based typing. The paper as a whole reports these results and caveats: Clinical and demographic metadata were provided uncurated, with the amount varying by source and participant.

Whole blood was collected in K2EDTA tubes by collaborating institutions according to the institutions' own protocols. Collaborator samples were shipped for TCRbeta analysis as frozen whole blood, isolated PBMCs, or DNA extracted from either sample type. The immunoSEQ Assay, a bias-controlled multiplex PCR, was used to amplify TCRbeta CDR3 regions from genomic DNA. Per the original workflow: The number of nucleated cells in each sample was estimated by amplification of reference gene primers within the assay. To quantify the absolute abundance of each unique TCRbeta CDR3 rearrangement, sequence reads were collapsed and filtered. For each sample, productive Simpson clonality was calculated as the square root of Simpson's diversity index over productive rearrangements. TCRdb carries this immuneACCESS record with in-frame sequences only. Its versions omit some clonotypes, under half of them owing to an unresolved V gene in the studies checked, with the rest unexplained. The V and J calls and the clone size are those of that table, but D and trimming were determined from the DNA. The sample table holds 65,000 to 95,000 clones, of which approximately 86% were seen once. The top ten clonotypes cover 18% of the sample.

With respect to this clone: It has no known antigen specificity. Base qualities are not at hand, and no much larger clone is one base apart.

The source of this sequence is a man at least 80 years old with active or convalescent COVID-19. The sequencing input was peripheral blood.

The CDR3 region: CASSLLSGRQETQYF. The bases are TGTGCCAGCAGCTTGCTTAGCGGGAGACAAGAGACCCAGTACTTC. Rearrangement joined TRBV7-2 to TRBJ2-5; a stretch of 9 junction bases matches TRBD2. The germline V gene gives CDR1 as SGHTA and CDR2 as FQGNSA. The CDR3 holds 15 amino acids from the cysteine to the phenylalanine. Of all the DNA, just the CDR3 is kept, 45 bases in frame from base 1. V trim: 3 bases; J trim: 2 bases; unmatched bases: 4.